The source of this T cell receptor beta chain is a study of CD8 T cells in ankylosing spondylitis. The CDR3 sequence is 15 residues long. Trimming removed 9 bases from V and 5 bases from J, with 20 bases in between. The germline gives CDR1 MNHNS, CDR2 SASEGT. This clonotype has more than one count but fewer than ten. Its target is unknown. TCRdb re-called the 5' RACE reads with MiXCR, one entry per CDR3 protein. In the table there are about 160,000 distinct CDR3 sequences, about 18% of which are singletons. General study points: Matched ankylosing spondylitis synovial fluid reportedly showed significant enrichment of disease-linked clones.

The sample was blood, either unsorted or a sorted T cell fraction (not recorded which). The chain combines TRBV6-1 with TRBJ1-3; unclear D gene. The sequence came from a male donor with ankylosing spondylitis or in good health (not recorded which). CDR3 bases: TGTGCCAGACGCCCCGACCGAACCCCACGAAACACCATATATTTT. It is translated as CARRPDRTPRNTIYF.